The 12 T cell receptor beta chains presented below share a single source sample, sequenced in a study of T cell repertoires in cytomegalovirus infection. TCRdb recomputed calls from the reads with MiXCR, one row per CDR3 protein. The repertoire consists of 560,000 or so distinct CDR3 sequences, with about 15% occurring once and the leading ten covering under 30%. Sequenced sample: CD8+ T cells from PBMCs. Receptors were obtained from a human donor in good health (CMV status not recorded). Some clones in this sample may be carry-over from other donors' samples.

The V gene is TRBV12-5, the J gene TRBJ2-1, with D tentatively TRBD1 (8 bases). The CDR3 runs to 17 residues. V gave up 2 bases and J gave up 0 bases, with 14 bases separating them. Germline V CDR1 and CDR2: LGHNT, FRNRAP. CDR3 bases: TGTGCTAGTGGTTTGCCATACAGGGGGGGCTCCTACAATGAGCAGTTCTTC. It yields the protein CASGLPYRGGSYNEQFF.

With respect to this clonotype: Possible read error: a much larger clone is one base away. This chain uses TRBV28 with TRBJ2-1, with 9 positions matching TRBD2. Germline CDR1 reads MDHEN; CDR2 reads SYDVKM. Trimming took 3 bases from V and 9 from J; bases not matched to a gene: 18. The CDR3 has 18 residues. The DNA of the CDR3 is TGTGCCAGCAGTTTCCACCGGGCTATAGCGGGAGAGCCCCTTGAGCAGTTCTTC. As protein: CASSFHRAIAGEPLEQFF. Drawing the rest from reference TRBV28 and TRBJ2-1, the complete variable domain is DVKVTQSSRYLVKRTGEKVFLECVQDMDHENMFWYRQDPGLGLRLIYFSYDVKMKEKGDIPEGYSVSREKKERFSLILESASTNQTSMYLCASSFHRAIAGEPLEQFFGPGTRLTVL.

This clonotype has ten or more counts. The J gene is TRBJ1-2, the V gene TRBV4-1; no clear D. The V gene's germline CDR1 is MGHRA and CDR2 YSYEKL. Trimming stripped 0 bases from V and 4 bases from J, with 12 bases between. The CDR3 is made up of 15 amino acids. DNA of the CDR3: TGCGCCAGCAGCCAAGATGCACCGGGCCCCTATGGCTACACCTTC. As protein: CASSQDAPGPYGYTF.

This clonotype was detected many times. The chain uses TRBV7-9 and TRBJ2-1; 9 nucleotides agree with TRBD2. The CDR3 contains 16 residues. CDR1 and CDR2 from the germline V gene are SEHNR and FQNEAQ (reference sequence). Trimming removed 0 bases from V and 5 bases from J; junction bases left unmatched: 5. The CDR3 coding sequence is TGTGCCAGCAGCTTAGCGCGGGGACTAGCCGACAATGAGCAGTTCTTC. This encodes CASSLARGLADNEQFF.

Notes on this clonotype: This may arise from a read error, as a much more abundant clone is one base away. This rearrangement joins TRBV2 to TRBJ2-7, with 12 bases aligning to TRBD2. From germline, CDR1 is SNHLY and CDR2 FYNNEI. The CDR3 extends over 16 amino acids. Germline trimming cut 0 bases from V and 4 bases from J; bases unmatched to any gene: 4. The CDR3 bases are TGTGCCAGCAGTGAAGCCGGGACTAGCGGGCAGTACGAGCAGTACTTC. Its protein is CASSEAGTSGQYEQYF.

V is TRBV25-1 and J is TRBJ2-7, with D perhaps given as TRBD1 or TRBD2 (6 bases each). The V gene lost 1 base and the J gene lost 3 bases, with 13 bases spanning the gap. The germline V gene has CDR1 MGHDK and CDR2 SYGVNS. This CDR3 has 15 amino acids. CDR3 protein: CASSELFEGGYEQYF. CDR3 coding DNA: TGTGCCAGCAGTGAATTGTTCGAGGGGGGCTACGAGCAGTACTTC.

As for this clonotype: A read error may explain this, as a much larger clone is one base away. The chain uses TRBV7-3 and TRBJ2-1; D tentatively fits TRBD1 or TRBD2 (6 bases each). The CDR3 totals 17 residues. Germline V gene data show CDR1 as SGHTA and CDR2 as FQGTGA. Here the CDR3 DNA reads TGTGCCAGCAGCCCGACCTCGGGGGCGAGCTCCTACAATGTGCAGTTCTTC. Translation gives CASSPTSGASSYNVQFF.

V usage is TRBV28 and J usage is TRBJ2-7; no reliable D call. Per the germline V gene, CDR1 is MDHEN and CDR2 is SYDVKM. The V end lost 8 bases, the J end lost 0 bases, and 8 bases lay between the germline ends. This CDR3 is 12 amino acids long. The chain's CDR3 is CASCVNSYEQYF. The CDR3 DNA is TGTGCCAGCTGCGTAAACTCCTACGAGCAGTACTTC.

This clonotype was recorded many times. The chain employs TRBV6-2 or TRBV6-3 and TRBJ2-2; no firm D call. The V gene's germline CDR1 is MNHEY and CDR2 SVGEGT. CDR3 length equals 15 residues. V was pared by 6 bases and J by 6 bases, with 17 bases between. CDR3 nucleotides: TGTGCCAGCAGCCCTCTTCTAAGGTGGGCCGGGGAGCTGTTTTTT. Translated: CASSPLLRWAGELFF.

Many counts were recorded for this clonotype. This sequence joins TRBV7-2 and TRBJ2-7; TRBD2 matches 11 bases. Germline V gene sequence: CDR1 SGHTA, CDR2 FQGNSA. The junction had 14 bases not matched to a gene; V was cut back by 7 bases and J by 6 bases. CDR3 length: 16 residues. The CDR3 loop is CASNPMNSGGGGEQYF. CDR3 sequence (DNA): TGTGCCAGCAACCCGATGAATAGCGGGGGGGGGGGCGAGCAGTACTTC.

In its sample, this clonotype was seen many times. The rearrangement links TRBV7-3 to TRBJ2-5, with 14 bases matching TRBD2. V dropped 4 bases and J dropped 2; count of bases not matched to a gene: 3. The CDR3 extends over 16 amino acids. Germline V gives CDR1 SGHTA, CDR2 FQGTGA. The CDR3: CASSSGLAGGQETQYF. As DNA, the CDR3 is TGTGCCAGCAGCTCCGGACTAGCGGGAGGTCAAGAGACCCAGTACTTC.

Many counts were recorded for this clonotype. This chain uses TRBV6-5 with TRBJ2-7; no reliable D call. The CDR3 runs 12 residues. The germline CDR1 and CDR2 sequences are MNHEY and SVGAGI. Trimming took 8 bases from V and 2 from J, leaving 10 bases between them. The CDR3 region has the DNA TGTGCCAGCCGGGTAGGAGCCTACGAGCAGTACTTC. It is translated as CASRVGAYEQYF.